The clone carrying this T cell receptor beta chain was counted ten times or more. The antigen is unknown. The sample originates from a study of T cells after yellow fever vaccination. CDR1 LGHNA and CDR2 YNFKEQ come from the germline V gene. This CDR3 region has 16 residues. Trimming removed 2 bases from V and 3 bases from J, with 14 bases in between. Study-wide points: A secondary response was less intense yet reached its peak sooner, at day 5 versus 15.

The authors made TCR cDNA by 5'RACE template switching, adding a universal primer site and UMIs. MiXCR, applied by TCRdb to the 5' RACE reads, yields one record per CDR3 protein. Of under 250,000 distinct CDR3 sequences listed, approximately 3.3% are singletons. The chain links TRBV4-2 to TRBJ2-1, with D tentatively TRBD1 or TRBD2 (6 bases each). This sequence was found in a man aged 18 to 35 who received the YFV17D yellow fever vaccine. The material sequenced was CD4+ T cells sorted from PBMCs, taken 10 days after the yellow fever booster vaccination. The CDR3 loop is CASSQPVGGDYNEQFF. In DNA form, the CDR3 reads TGTGCCAGCAGCCAACCGGTGGGGGGCGACTACAATGAGCAGTTCTTC.